The entry below gives a single TCR beta chain sequence along with its context. What it binds is not known. The PCR had 60 Vbeta and 13 Jbeta primers. Profiling relied on immunoSEQ multiplex PCR, and the TCRdb table lists in-frame clones only, not all of them. The sample gives some 110,000 clones, around three quarters of which show up once; under 3% is in the top ten. The data stem from a study of cytomegalovirus exposure and HLA in healthy donors. Study observations and caveats: The study listed approximately 160 cytomegalovirus-associated TCR beta chains.

The sequence came from a woman younger than 30 in good health and CMV-seropositive. Specimen: PBMCs.

The CDR3 region has the DNA TGTGCCAGCAGTTACGCAGGGCGTCTCGACTACACCTTC. It yields the protein CASSYAGRLDYTF. The V gene is TRBV6-5, the J gene TRBJ1-2; D might be TRBD1 (5 bases). The CDR3 has 13 amino acids. Germline CDR1 is MNHEY and CDR2 is SVGAGI. V was clipped by 2 bases and J by 10 bases, with 14 bases between them.